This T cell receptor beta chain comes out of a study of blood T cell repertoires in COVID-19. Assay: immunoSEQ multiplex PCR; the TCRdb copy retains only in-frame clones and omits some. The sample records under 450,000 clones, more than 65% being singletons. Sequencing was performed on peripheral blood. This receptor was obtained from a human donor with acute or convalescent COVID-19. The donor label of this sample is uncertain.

In DNA, the CDR3 is TGTGCCAGCAGATGGGGCCATGAGCAGTTCTTC. Protein: CASRWGHEQFF. The chain carries TRBV6-4 and TRBJ2-1; D may be TRBD1 (5 bases). V was clipped by 6 bases and J by 8 bases, with 8 bases between them. The CDR3 has 11 residues. Germline CDR1 is MRHNA and CDR2 is SNTAGT.